What follows are 10 T cell receptor beta chains derived from one specimen sequenced in a study of breast tumors, draining lymph nodes, adjacent tissues. TCRdb re-analysed the multiplex PCR reads in MiXCR, keeping a single row per CDR3 protein. The sample gives about 200,000 distinct CDR3 sequences, around 29% of which show up once; over 4% is in the top ten. Breast cancer patients provided tissue from their axillary draining lymph nodes. The specimen sequenced was axillary lymph node tissue. The receptor set was obtained from a female donor with breast cancer. Some clones in this sample may be carry-over from other donors' samples.

The chain has TRBV10-2 and TRBJ2-3; 13 bases line up with TRBD2. The ends lost 8 bases at V and 0 bases at J; junction bases unmatched: 5. In germline, CDR1 is WSHSY, CDR2 SAAADI. This CDR3 is 16 amino acids long. CDR3 sequence: CASLGLAGSSTDTQYF. CDR3 in DNA: TGCGCCAGCTTGGGACTAGCGGGGTCTAGCACAGATACGCAGTATTTT.

This clonotype was observed many times. The chain combines TRBV5-1 with TRBJ2-3, with a possible D match to TRBD2 (6 bases). Germline values: CDR1 SGHRS, CDR2 YFSETQ. The CDR3 is made up of 15 amino acids. The germline V and J ends were trimmed by 3 bases and 2 bases, with 13 bases remaining between them. The DNA for the CDR3 is TGCGCCAGCAGCTCAATCGGGGGAACCACAGATACGCAGTATTTT. Translation gives CASSSIGGTTDTQYF. Together with reference TRBV5-1 and TRBJ2-3, the CDR3 gives the full variable domain: KAGVTQTPRYLIKTRGQQVTLSCSPISGHRSVSWYQQTPGQGLQFLFEYFSETQRNKGNFPGRFSGRQFSNSRSEMNVSTLELGDSALYLCASSSIGGTTDTQYFGPGTRLTVL.

This clonotype appeared once. With a much larger clone just one base away, this may be a read error. This CDR3 is missing its conserved last phenylalanine or tryptophan, likely due to a read error. The chain links TRBV19 to TRBJ2-7, with D perhaps assigned TRBD1 or TRBD2 (5 bases each). The CDR3 contains 14 residues. Germline V gives CDR1 LNHDA, CDR2 SQIVND (reference sequence). Trimming pared 6 bases from V and 5 bases from J, leaving 17 bases between. The CDR3 DNA is TGTGCCAGTAGGAATACAGGAGGCCCCAACGAGCAGTACCTC. It encodes CASRNTGGPNEQYL.

This chain joins TRBV20-1 and TRBJ2-5; no clear D gene. Germline V gene lookup returns CDR1 DFQATT and CDR2 SNEGSKA (reference sequence). The CDR3 contains 11 residues. Trimming removed 4 bases at V and 3 bases at J, with 6 bases between. Here the CDR3 DNA reads TGCAGTGCTAATCCAAAAGAGACCCAGTACTTC. Translation gives CSANPKETQYF.

As concerns this clonotype: A read error may be the cause here, since a much bigger clone is one base away. The J gene is TRBJ2-1, the V gene TRBV20-1; 10 nucleotides align to TRBD2. Trimming removed 0 bases from V and 6 bases from J; junction bases left unmatched: 11. CDR3 length: 17 residues. The V gene's germline CDR1 is DFQATT and CDR2 SNEGSKA (reference sequence). DNA of the CDR3: TGCAGTGCTAGAGACCCCGGGACTAGCGCGGTTGCCAATGAGCAGTTCTTC. Protein: CSARDPGTSAVANEQFF.

This clonotype was observed many times. The rearrangement links TRBV19 to TRBJ2-3; D may match TRBD1 or TRBD2 (7 bases each). CDR3 length: 14 amino acids. The ends were cut back, 5 bases at V and 6 bases at J, with 15 bases in the middle. Germline V CDR1 and CDR2: LNHDA, SQIVND (reference sequence). CDR3 nucleotide sequence: TGTGCCAGTAGTTCCCAGGGGGGGATGGATACGCAGTATTTT. It is translated as CASSSQGGMDTQYF.

As to this clonotype: A much larger clone differs by one base, so this may be a read error. The CDR3 reads CASSLEGRVVDGSTF. In nucleotides, the CDR3 is TGTGCCAGCAGCCTGGAGGGGCGGGTGGTAGATGGCTCCACCTTC. The chain carries TRBV9 and TRBJ1-2, with D perhaps TRBD1 (5 bases). From germline, CDR1 is SGDLS and CDR2 YYNGEE. This CDR3 is built from 15 residues.

This clonotype occurred a few times. A clone one base away is much larger, so this may be a read error. The chain couples TRBV18 to TRBJ2-7; 7 nucleotides match TRBD1. The germline gives CDR1 KGHSH, CDR2 LQKENI. The CDR3 is 14 amino acids. The CDR3 DNA is TGTGCCAGCTCACCACGACAGGGCACCTACGGGCAGTACTTC. Translating gives CASSPRQGTYGQYF.

This clonotype has more than one count but fewer than ten. The V and J genes are TRBV10-3 and TRBJ1-1; 8 positions agree with TRBD1. The CDR3 is made up of 15 amino acids. Germline-derived CDR1 and CDR2 are ENHRY and SYGVKD. V trimming: 0 bases; J trimming: 3 bases; junction bases outside the gene matches: 3. CDR3 region: CAISESSGGYTEAFF. The CDR3 DNA follows: TGTGCCATCAGTGAGTCGTCAGGGGGCTACACTGAAGCTTTCTTT.

This clonotype was counted ten times or more. The V call is TRBV6-6, the J call TRBJ2-3; TRBD1 matches at 7 bases. The V and J ends lost 7 bases and 2 bases, in that order; junction bases with no gene match: 9. From germline, CDR1 is MNHNY and CDR2 SVGAGI (reference sequence). This CDR3 comprises 15 residues. CDR3 sequence: CASNPIGTATDTQYF. As DNA, the CDR3 is TGTGCCAGCAACCCCATCGGGACAGCCACAGATACGCAGTATTTT.